This T cell receptor beta chain was sequenced during a study of blood T cell repertoires in COVID-19. Study information: The cDNA or gDNA used as material had been derived from T cells, B-cell-depleted T cells, or PBMCs.

In the source study's methods: Amplification of reference gene primers provided the estimated nucleated cell counts. The repertoire was sequenced with immunoSEQ multiplex PCR; TCRdb's copy has only in-frame clones and lacks some. V, J and clone size derive from that table, while D and trimming were established from the DNA sequence. This sample has approximately 200,000 clones, with 81% found just once. Germline values: CDR1 SGHRS, CDR2 YFSETQ. V lost 4 bases, J lost 3 bases, and 13 bases lay in between. The CDR3 is 15 amino acids. The Seattle patients joined while their infection was active and were tracked longitudinally afterward.

The TCR originated in a woman of 80 years or more with COVID-19, enrolled during active disease. V is TRBV5-1 and J is TRBJ1-4; D is unresolved. The sample comprised peripheral blood. The CDR3 DNA reads as TGCGCCAGCAGCCCTTTAGGCCGGGCTAATGAAAAACTGTTTTTT. Encoded protein: CASSPLGRANEKLFF.